The 14 T cell receptor beta chains in this list originate from one sample, sequenced in a study of long-term antiretroviral therapy in people with HIV. It was version v3.0 of the immunoSEQ assay that was run at survey level. TCRdb's copy holds only in-frame clones and misses some; the assay was immunoSEQ multiplex PCR. The sample lists 15,000 to 20,000 clones, approximately 90% occurring once. The sequencing used unsorted PBMCs, collected 4.2 years after starting antiretroviral therapy. These receptors were obtained from a man aged 45-65 years with HIV.

The rearrangement joins TRBV7-9 to TRBJ2-2; D is unclear. V lost 2 bases and J lost 6, with 16 bases in between. This CDR3 has 16 residues. CDR1 SEHNR and CDR2 FQNEAQ come from the germline V gene (reference sequence). The CDR3 sequence: CASSLSRSSPSGELFF. CDR3 DNA: TGTGCCAGCAGCTTATCGAGGTCGTCCCCGTCCGGGGAGCTGTTTTTT.

The CDR3 spells CASSAYRVGYTF. CDR3 DNA sequence: TGTGCCAGCAGCGCCTACAGGGTCGGCTACACCTTC. This chain uses TRBV14 with TRBJ1-2, with a possible D match to TRBD1 (6 bases). Looked up from germline, CDR1 is SGHDN and CDR2 is FVKESK. Trimming shortened V by 5 bases and J by 8 bases, and 12 bases separated the two germline ends. The CDR3 has 12 amino acids.

This clone was counted only a few times. The rearrangement uses TRBV19 and TRBJ2-2; D is perhaps TRBD2 (5 bases). Trimming pared 3 bases from V and 6 bases from J, leaving 11 bases between. Germline values: CDR1 LNHDA, CDR2 SQIVND (reference sequence). The CDR3 consists of 14 residues. CDR3 amino acids: CASSMGAGSGELFF. The CDR3 bases are TGTGCCAGTAGTATGGGTGCGGGTTCCGGGGAGCTGTTTTTT.

The chain couples TRBV14 to TRBJ2-3, with 10 bases identical to TRBD2. This CDR3 comprises 17 residues. Looked up from germline, CDR1 is SGHDN and CDR2 is FVKESK. Unmatched junction bases numbered 10, after V lost 5 bases and J lost 2 bases. The CDR3 nucleotides read TGTGCCAGCAGCTCCTGGACTAGCGGCGCTACCACAGATACGCAGTATTTT. Amino acids: CASSSWTSGATTDTQYF.

The chain couples TRBV28 to TRBJ1-4; D might be TRBD1 (5 bases). The V and J ends lost 5 bases and 7 bases respectively, with 11 bases between them. The CDR3 extends over 13 amino acids. Per the germline V gene, CDR1 is MDHEN and CDR2 is SYDVKM. CDR3 sequence: CASSAVRVEKLFF. CDR3 DNA: TGTGCCAGCAGTGCTGTCAGGGTTGAAAAACTGTTTTTT.

The rearrangement uses TRBV2 and TRBJ1-2; 8 bases align to TRBD1. The CDR3 extends over 13 amino acids. Germline V CDR1 and CDR2: SNHLY, FYNNEI. After removal of 4 bases from V and 4 bases from J, the junction contained 2 bases not matched to a gene. CDR3 amino acids: CASSAGTGYGYTF. DNA for the CDR3: TGTGCCAGCAGTGCCGGGACAGGCTATGGCTACACCTTC.

V usage is TRBV30 and J usage is TRBJ2-1; 16 nucleotides match TRBD2. The CDR3 loop spans 16 amino acids. The germline V gene encodes CDR1 GTSNPN and CDR2 SVGIG (reference sequence). V was pared by 1 base and J by 7 bases, with 4 bases of the junction left unmatched. The CDR3 DNA follows: TGTGCCTGGAGTGGGGGACTAGCGGGGGGGCAGAATGAGCAGTTCTTC. It translates to CAWSGGLAGGQNEQFF.

This chain uses TRBV5-6 with TRBJ2-3; 7 positions match TRBD2. The CDR3 consists of 17 residues. After removal of 2 bases from V and 0 bases from J, the junction contained 9 bases not matched to a gene. The germline CDR1 and CDR2 sequences are SGHDT and YYEEEE. This CDR3 reads CASSFSWRGGSTDTQYF. For the CDR3, the DNA is TGTGCCAGCAGCTTTAGTTGGCGGGGAGGGAGCACAGATACGCAGTATTTT. Together with reference TRBV5-6 and TRBJ2-3, the CDR3 gives the full variable domain: DAGVTQSPTHLIKTRGQQVTLRCSPKSGHDTVSWYQQALGQGPQFIFQYYEEEERQRGNFPDRFSGHQFPNYSSELNVNALLLGDSALYLCASSFSWRGGSTDTQYFGPGTRLTVL.

This chain links TRBV6-5 with TRBJ1-1, with D perhaps TRBD1 (5 bases). Trimming shortened V by 2 bases and J by 12 bases, and 19 bases separated the two germline ends. CDR3 size: 14 residues. The germline CDR1 and CDR2 sequences are MNHEY and SVGAGI. The CDR3 sequence: CASSYKGGHSETFF. CDR3 DNA: TGTGCCAGCAGTTACAAAGGAGGACACTCCGAAACTTTCTTT.

V gene TRBV9 combines with J gene TRBJ2-4; 9 nucleotides line up with TRBD2. Germline V gives CDR1 SGDLS, CDR2 YYNGEE. With V trimmed by 4 bases and J by 6 bases, 8 bases remained unmatched. This CDR3 has 15 amino acids. In DNA form, the CDR3 reads TGTGCCAGCAGCCCGGGGGGACTAGCAGTAAACATTCAGTACTTC. Translating it yields CASSPGGLAVNIQYF.

The J gene is TRBJ1-3, the V gene TRBV18, with 9 bases aligning to TRBD1. The germline gives CDR1 KGHSH, CDR2 LQKENI. V shed 2 bases, J shed 2 bases, and the junction held 4 bases outside the gene matches. The CDR3 is made up of 16 amino acids. CDR3 sequence (DNA): TGTGCCAGCTCACCATTGGACAGGGGTACTGGAAACACCATATATTTT. Amino acid sequence: CASSPLDRGTGNTIYF.

The sample holds one count of this clone. The chain joins TRBV7-2 to TRBJ2-7; D is possibly TRBD1 (5 bases). This CDR3 comprises 11 residues. Germline assignment: CDR1 SGHTA and CDR2 FQGNSA. The V end lost 9 bases, the J end lost 3 bases, and 9 bases lay between the germline ends. The CDR3 loop is CASGQGYEQYF. The CDR3 DNA follows: TGTGCCAGTGGGCAGGGCTACGAGCAGTACTTC.

The chain recombines TRBV29-1 with TRBJ2-7; D remains ambiguous. The CDR3 is 14 amino acids. Trimming removed 0 bases from V and 3 bases from J, with 12 bases in between. Germline V gene sequence: CDR1 SQVTM, CDR2 ANQGSEA. In DNA form, the CDR3 reads TGCAGCGTTGAAGATCGCGCAGGTGACTACGAGCAGTACTTC. Its translation is CSVEDRAGDYEQYF.

The rearrangement joins TRBV19 to TRBJ1-6; no firm D call. Germline V gene sequence: CDR1 LNHDA, CDR2 SQIVND (reference sequence). V shed 3 bases and J shed 0 bases, with 15 bases lying between them. This CDR3 region has 18 residues. In DNA, the CDR3 is TGTGCCAGTAGTATTGGGCGTGGGCTAAGCTCCTATAATTCACCCCTCCACTTT. Translation gives CASSIGRGLSSYNSPLHF.